This entry features one T cell receptor beta chain sequence. Authors' data handling: Researchers report that nucleated cell counts were estimated from reference gene primer amplification. The data were produced by immunoSEQ multiplex PCR, yet TCRdb's version contains in-frame clones alone and is incomplete. For V, J and clone size, that table is used; D and trimming come from the DNA. Among roughly 35,000 clones, approximately 90% were seen once, and the ten largest hold 15% to 20%. This sample was included in a study of blood T cell repertoires in COVID-19. Study summary: COVID-19 samples from acute and convalescent phases originated in the United States, Italy and Spain. Nucleic acid was either cDNA or gDNA, and it came from T cells, B-cell-depleted T cells, or PBMCs.

Per germline, CDR1 SGHTA and CDR2 FQGNSA. Between the trimmed V and J ends, which lost 5 bases and 2 bases, there was a span of 13 bases. This CDR3 is 14 amino acids long. This receptor was taken from a man in his sixties or seventies with acute or convalescent COVID-19. The V call is TRBV7-2, the J call TRBJ2-7, with D possibly TRBD2 on 6 matching bases. Sequencing input: peripheral blood. The CDR3 spells CASSRNGRTYEQYF. DNA for the CDR3: TGTGCCAGCAGCCGGAACGGGAGAACCTACGAGCAGTACTTC.